What follows are 30 T cell receptor beta chains derived from one specimen sequenced in a study of beta chain features in type 1 diabetes. cDNA synthesis used the whole RNA isolate, giving expressed TCRB sequences. Generated by immunoSEQ multiplex PCR, the TCRdb table keeps only in-frame clones and is missing some. The table records a few hundred thousand clones, approximately 14% of them present only once. The sample was central memory CD4+ T cells from blood. The receptor source for this set is a man between 25 and 39 years old in good health.

This clone has more than one count but fewer than ten. The chain combines TRBV5-6 with TRBJ2-4, with 7 nucleotides matching TRBD1. Trimming removed 1 base from V and 0 bases from J; junction bases left unmatched: 4. The germline V gene encodes CDR1 SGHDT and CDR2 YYEEEE. This CDR3 comprises 16 residues. The CDR3 DNA is TGTGCCAGCAGCTTGATGGGACAGTTAGCCAAAAACATTCAGTACTTC. Its translation: CASSLMGQLAKNIQYF.

This clone has just a few counts. V and J are TRBV7-3 and TRBJ2-3; TRBD2 agrees at 8 bases. CDR1 is SGHTA and CDR2 is FQGTGA in the germline V gene. The trim removed 4 bases at V and 4 bases at J, leaving 7 bases unmatched. The CDR3 extends over 15 amino acids. CDR3: CASSYGGRYSDTQYF. The CDR3 bases are TGTGCCAGCAGCTACGGCGGGAGGTATTCAGATACGCAGTATTTT.

In the case of this clone: The sample has other DNA sequences that encode this CDR3 too. The rearrangement joins TRBV7-9 to TRBJ2-6, with TRBD2 matching over 7 bases. Germline values: CDR1 SEHNR, CDR2 FQNEAQ (reference sequence). The V gene end was trimmed by 2 bases and the J gene end by 2 bases; junction bases not matched to a gene: 0. The CDR3 length is 15 residues. The CDR3 DNA reads as TGTGCCAGCAGCTTAAGCGGGGCTGGGGCCAACGTCCTGACTTTC. It translates to CASSLSGAGANVLTF.

The gene calls are TRBV2 and TRBJ2-3, with D maybe TRBD2 (5 bases). V shed 1 base and J shed 2 bases, with 13 bases lying between them. CDR3 length: 16 residues. CDR1 is SNHLY and CDR2 is FYNNEI in the germline V gene. The CDR3 DNA follows: TGTGCCAGCAGTGAAGGGCTAGCACCGTTCACAGATACGCAGTATTTT. Its translation is CASSEGLAPFTDTQYF.

Turning to this clone: A junction boundary mismatches the germline segment, possibly from a read error. This chain uses TRBV6-5 with TRBJ2-4, with D uncertain. Looked up from germline, CDR1 is MNHEY and CDR2 is SVGAGI. The CDR3 loop spans 11 amino acids. CDR3 bases: TGTGCCAGCAGTTACGGTGGCCCCAGAGACTTC. It codes for CASSYGGPRDF.

The chain uses TRBV15 and TRBJ1-2, with a weak D call TRBD1 (5 bases). V shed 5 bases and J shed 5 bases, with 12 bases lying between them. The germline gives CDR1 LNHNV, CDR2 YYDKDF (reference sequence). This CDR3 has 13 residues. CDR3 sequence reads: CATSPDRIYGYTF. The CDR3 DNA sequence: TGTGCCACCAGCCCCGACAGAATTTATGGCTACACCTTC.

Points on this clone: Other DNA sequences in this specimen translate into the identical CDR3. For the CDR3, the DNA is TGTGCCAGCAGTTTCCCTGGGGCGGGGGGGGCCAACGTCCTGACTTTC. Translation: CASSFPGAGGANVLTF. The rearrangement links TRBV28 to TRBJ2-6; perhaps TRBD2 as D (6 bases). Trimming left V 3 bases short and J 4 bases short, with 13 bases between. The CDR3 covers 16 residues. Germline CDR1 reads MDHEN; CDR2 reads SYDVKM.

This clone was recorded many times. The chain is built from TRBV9 and TRBJ2-7; D is unresolved. V lost 0 bases, J lost 5 bases, and 15 bases lay in between. Germline CDR1 is SGDLS and CDR2 is YYNGEE. This CDR3 has 15 residues. The CDR3 here is CASSVGSSCCHEQYV. The CDR3 DNA follows: TGTGCCAGCAGCGTAGGCTCATCCTGTTGCCACGAGCAGTACGTC.

This clone was found many times. This chain's CDR3 is CASSLVGANVLTF. As DNA, the CDR3 is TGTGCCAGCAGCTTAGTTGGGGCCAACGTCCTGACTTTC. The chain uses TRBV7-8 and TRBJ2-6; D is undetermined. The germline V and J ends were trimmed by 1 base and 3 bases, with 1 base remaining between them. From germline, CDR1 is SGHVS and CDR2 FQNEAQ. The CDR3 is 13 amino acids.

The chain employs TRBV19 and TRBJ2-6; D call uncertain. Germline V lookup: CDR1 LNHDA, CDR2 SQIVND (reference sequence). The V and J ends lost 9 bases and 2 bases respectively, with 11 bases between them. This CDR3 region has 14 residues. DNA of the CDR3: TGTGCCAGCGATGATGCCACTGGGGCCAACGTCCTGACTTTC. Its translation is CASDDATGANVLTF. Looking up the rest from reference TRBV19 and TRBJ2-6 gives the full variable domain: DGGITQSPKYLFRKEGQNVTLSCEQNLNHDAMYWYRQDPGQGLRLIYYSQIVNDFQKGDIAEGYSVSREKKESFPLTVTSAQKNPTAFYLCASDDATGANVLTFGAGSRLTVL.

The chain employs TRBV7-6 and TRBJ2-1; no clear D gene. The CDR3 length is 15 residues. Germline loops: CDR1 SGHVS, CDR2 FNYEAQ. Trimming shortened V by 5 bases and J by 2 bases, and 13 bases separated the two germline ends. Here the CDR3 reads CASSPLGKTYNEQFF. The DNA for the CDR3 is TGTGCCAGCAGCCCGTTGGGGAAGACCTACAATGAGCAGTTCTTC.

CDR3 protein: CASLGDSNPSTNEKLFF. The CDR3 DNA is TGTGCCAGCTTAGGGGACTCCAACCCATCAACTAATGAAAAACTGTTTTTT. The chain is built from TRBV25-1 and TRBJ1-4; weak D call: TRBD1 (5 bases). In germline, CDR1 is MGHDK, CDR2 SYGVNS. V was cut by 8 bases and J by 0 bases, with 19 bases left in between. CDR3 length: 17 residues.

The chain employs TRBV18 and TRBJ2-7; D is unclear. V shed 1 base and J shed 2 bases, with 12 bases lying between them. CDR3 length: 15 residues. CDR1 KGHSH and CDR2 LQKENI come from the germline V gene. The CDR3 DNA sequence: TGTGCCAGCTCACCACGGGTCAGCGCGACCTACGAGCAGTACTTC. Translated: CASSPRVSATYEQYF.

This chain joins TRBV19 and TRBJ2-7; TRBD2 might be the D (6 bases). CDR1 and CDR2 (germline): LNHDA, SQIVND (reference sequence). The CDR3 sequence is 15 residues long. The V end lost 3 bases, the J end lost 3 bases, and 15 bases lay between the germline ends. This CDR3 reads CASSIKRDSSYEQYF. CDR3 in DNA: TGTGCCAGTAGTATCAAGAGGGACTCCAGCTACGAGCAGTACTTC. Looking up the rest from reference TRBV19 and TRBJ2-7 gives the full variable domain: DGGITQSPKYLFRKEGQNVTLSCEQNLNHDAMYWYRQDPGQGLRLIYYSQIVNDFQKGDIAEGYSVSREKKESFPLTVTSAQKNPTAFYLCASSIKRDSSYEQYFGPGTRLTVT.

The chain is built from TRBV9 and TRBJ2-1, with 8 bases matching TRBD2. The ends lost 4 bases at V and 7 bases at J; junction bases unmatched: 7. CDR1 is SGDLS, CDR2 YYNGEE, per germline. This CDR3 has 14 amino acids. The CDR3 reads CASSRTSGENEQFF. CDR3 DNA sequence: TGTGCCAGCAGCCGCACTAGCGGAGAGAATGAGCAGTTCTTC.

The chain links TRBV5-4 to TRBJ1-1; D call uncertain. Germline V gives CDR1 SGHNT, CDR2 YYREEE (reference sequence). Trimming left V 4 bases short and J 1 base short, with 8 bases between. The CDR3 contains 13 residues. CDR3 nucleotides: TGTGCCAGCAGCCATACAGCGAACACTGAAGCTTTCTTT. It specifies CASSHTANTEAFF.

The chain links TRBV5-6 to TRBJ1-2; D call uncertain. V lost 0 bases, J lost 6 bases, and 18 bases lay in between. CDR1 is SGHDT, CDR2 YYEEEE, per germline. The length of the CDR3 is 16 residues. The CDR3 sequence is CASSLDLDSFLHGYTF. The CDR3 DNA reads as TGTGCCAGCAGCTTGGACCTAGACTCGTTTCTCCATGGCTACACCTTC.

This clone turned up a few times. The CDR3 DNA sequence: TGTGCCAGCAGCCGGGGTCAAAGGATGGACTATGGCTACACCTTC. Protein sequence: CASSRGQRMDYGYTF. This rearrangement joins TRBV5-4 to TRBJ1-2; D not certain. The V gene lost 4 bases and the J gene lost 3 bases, with 16 bases spanning the gap. This CDR3 is built from 15 residues. Germline V gene data show CDR1 as SGHNT and CDR2 as YYREEE (reference sequence).

This clone was counted ten times or more. The J gene is TRBJ1-1, the V gene TRBV12-5, with TRBD1 matching 7 bases. V lost 6 bases, J lost 3 bases, and 10 bases stayed unmatched. This CDR3 has 15 amino acids. The V gene's germline CDR1 is LGHNT and CDR2 FRNRAP. In DNA, the CDR3 is TGTGCTAGTGGCCCACAGGGGAGTACATACACTGAAGCTTTCTTT. It specifies CASGPQGSTYTEAFF.

The chain has TRBV5-1 and TRBJ2-1; no reliable D call. V lost 0 bases and J lost 8, with 15 bases in between. The CDR3 sequence is 15 residues long. Germline CDR1 is SGHRS and CDR2 is YFSETQ. The CDR3 sequence: CASSLASRNRDEQFF. The CDR3 coding sequence is TGCGCCAGCAGCTTGGCCTCCAGAAATAGGGATGAGCAGTTCTTC.

This clone was seen a few times. This chain uses TRBV7-3 with TRBJ2-5, with 9 bases lining up with TRBD2. The CDR3 length is 14 residues. Germline-derived CDR1 and CDR2 are SGHTA and FQGTGA. Germline trimming cut 2 bases from V and 2 bases from J; bases unmatched to any gene: 0. DNA of the CDR3: TGTGCCAGCAGCTTAGCGGGAGGGCAAGAGACCCAGTACTTC. It encodes CASSLAGGQETQYF.

This clone was observed a few times. The genes are TRBV19 and TRBJ2-7; possible D gene TRBD1, 6 bases. Trimming removed 3 bases at V and 2 bases at J, with 17 bases between. The CDR3 extends over 16 amino acids. Germline V gene lookup returns CDR1 LNHDA and CDR2 SQIVND (reference sequence). The CDR3 region has the DNA TGTGCCAGTAGTATCCGGACAGTTTCGTCGACCTACGAGCAGTACTTC. It is translated as CASSIRTVSSTYEQYF.

This chain links TRBV10-2 with TRBJ2-5; perhaps TRBD1 as D (6 bases). The CDR3 covers 15 residues. Germline lookup yields CDR1 WSHSY and CDR2 SAAADI. Trimming pared 5 bases from V and 1 base from J, leaving 14 bases between. Here the CDR3 DNA reads TGCGCCAGCAGTATACAATGGACAGCCCAAGAGACCCAGTACTTC. Translating it yields CASSIQWTAQETQYF.

This clone appeared many times. The chain recombines TRBV10-3 with TRBJ2-1, with D tentatively TRBD1 or TRBD2 (5 bases each). The CDR3 has 16 residues. The V gene's germline CDR1 is ENHRY and CDR2 SYGVKD. Trimming removed 4 bases at V and 6 bases at J, with 19 bases between. The CDR3 loop reads CAISASGTDFGNEQFF. The CDR3 DNA sequence: TGTGCCATCAGTGCCTCCGGGACGGACTTTGGCAATGAGCAGTTCTTC.

The table lists this clone with a few counts. The chain couples TRBV7-9 to TRBJ2-1; D perhaps matches TRBD1 (7 bases). Trimming pared 4 bases from V and 0 bases from J, leaving 19 bases between. The CDR3 length is 18 residues. Germline CDR1 reads SEHNR; CDR2 reads FQNEAQ (reference sequence). The CDR3 here is CASSYRGSGRVSYNEQFF. DNA of the CDR3: TGTGCCAGCAGCTACAGGGGTAGCGGAAGAGTCTCCTACAATGAGCAGTTCTTC.

The CDR3: CASSLTRGEGYTF. CDR3 nucleotide sequence: TGTGCCAGCAGCTTAACCCGGGGGGAAGGCTACACCTTC. The rearrangement joins TRBV7-3 to TRBJ1-2; weak D call: TRBD1 (5 bases). This CDR3 has 13 residues. Trimming took off 0 bases at V and 8 bases at J, with 10 bases between the two ends. Germline lookup yields CDR1 SGHTA and CDR2 FQGTGA.

This clone was recorded a few times. V and J are TRBV5-5 and TRBJ2-6, with 7 bases matching TRBD2. The V gene end was trimmed by 3 bases and the J gene end by 0 bases; junction bases not matched to a gene: 6. The germline V gene has CDR1 SGHKS and CDR2 YYEKEE (reference sequence). This CDR3 region has 17 residues. The CDR3 DNA is TGTGCCAGCAGCTATGTAGCGGGCGCCTCTGGGGCCAACGTCCTGACTTTC. Translation: CASSYVAGASGANVLTF.

The V call is TRBV2, the J call TRBJ2-5; TRBD2 aligns across 9 bases. The J call could be wrong; TRBJ2-7 is a better fit for the DNA end. The CDR3 contains 15 residues. From germline, CDR1 is SNHLY and CDR2 FYNNEI. As DNA, the CDR3 is TGTGCCAGCAGTGATGGTAGCGGGGGATCCTACGAGCAGTACTTC. Its protein product is CASSDGSGGSYEQYF.

The chain couples TRBV6-5 to TRBJ1-3; the D is unclear. V was shortened by 5 bases and J by 0 bases, with 8 bases between the two germline ends. The CDR3 contains 14 residues. Germline CDR1 and CDR2: MNHEY and SVGAGI. The CDR3 sequence is CASSIQPSGNTIYF. The CDR3 nucleotides read TGTGCCAGCAGTATACAGCCCTCTGGAAACACCATATATTTT.

Many counts were recorded for this clone. At the DNA level, this CDR3 is encoded by other sequences in the same sample as well. The CDR3 DNA follows: TGTGCCATCAGTGGACAGAAAGAGACCCAGTACTTC. Translating gives CAISGQKETQYF. This chain connects TRBV10-3 to TRBJ2-5; D might be TRBD1 (5 bases). This CDR3 region has 12 residues. CDR1 is ENHRY and CDR2 is SYGVKD in the germline V gene. V was clipped by 4 bases and J by 3 bases, with 6 bases between them.